The 30 T cell receptor beta chains listed next were all sequenced from one sample in a study of shared clonotypes between healthy human individuals. Here immunoSEQ multiplex PCR was the method, and the copy in TCRdb shows in-frame clones only, minus some. The table records under 1,100,000 clones, about 84% of them present only once. The sample was memory CD4+ T cells from PBMCs. Documented subset: CD45RA-negative fraction. These receptors originate from a man in his late teens or twenties in good health. Some clones in this sample may be carry-over from other donors' samples.

Note on this clone: A much larger clone differs from this one at a single base, so this may be a read error. The J gene is TRBJ2-2, the V gene TRBV7-3; TRBD2 matches at 8 bases. The V gene's germline CDR1 is SGHTA and CDR2 FQGTGA. V shed 5 bases, J shed 1 base, and the junction held 3 bases outside the gene matches. The CDR3 runs 15 residues. CDR3: CASSRTSGNTGELFF. CDR3 DNA sequence: TGTGCCAGCAGCCGTACTAGCGGGAACACCGGGGAGCTGTTTTTT.

V and J are TRBV27 and TRBJ1-2, with 9 bases matching TRBD1. V dropped 5 bases and J dropped 4; count of bases not matched to a gene: 8. Germline CDR1 MNHEY, CDR2 SMNVEV (reference sequence). The CDR3 contains 15 residues. The CDR3 spells CASSPLHRGPYGYTF. The CDR3 region has the DNA TGTGCCAGCAGTCCACTACACAGGGGGCCCTATGGCTACACCTTC.

The chain employs TRBV6-1 and TRBJ2-7; perhaps TRBD2 as D (6 bases). The V end lost 5 bases, the J end lost 13 bases, and 24 bases lay between the germline ends. The CDR3 length is 14 residues. The V gene's germline CDR1 is MNHNS and CDR2 SASEGT. The CDR3 bases are TGTGCCAGCAGTTCGAATTATCCCGGGACTGGAATATACTTC. Its translation is CASSSNYPGTGIYF.

This clone turned up a few times. The CDR3 sequence is CASSSPLEGEKLFF. Here the CDR3 DNA reads TGTGCCAGCAGTTCCCCTCTCGAGGGGGAAAAACTGTTTTTT. This sequence joins TRBV28 and TRBJ1-4; D perhaps matches TRBD1 (5 bases). Germline lookup yields CDR1 MDHEN and CDR2 SYDVKM. Trimming cost V 4 bases and J 8 bases, with 14 bases left between them. CDR3 length: 14 residues.

In this sample, this clone turned up once. The chain employs TRBV4-3 and TRBJ1-2; D not resolved. Germline V gene lookup returns CDR1 LGHNA and CDR2 YSLEER. The CDR3 covers 13 residues. Trimming pared 1 base from V and 4 bases from J, leaving 7 bases between. CDR3 in DNA: TGCGCCAGCAGCCAAGGGCAGAGCTATGGCTACACCTTC. It encodes CASSQGQSYGYTF.

The CDR3 spells CASSPDSGRPYEQYF. The CDR3 DNA sequence: TGTGCCAGCTCACCGGATAGCGGGAGACCCTACGAGCAGTACTTC. V gene TRBV18 combines with J gene TRBJ2-7; 9 bases are a match to TRBD2. The CDR3 is made up of 15 amino acids. With V trimmed by 3 bases and J by 2 bases, 5 bases remained unmatched. CDR1 is KGHSH, CDR2 LQKENI, per germline. The whole variable domain, remainder taken from reference TRBV18 and TRBJ2-7, is NAGVMQNPRHLVRRRGQEARLRCSPMKGHSHVYWYRQLPEEGLKFMVYLQKENIIDESGMPKERFSAEFPKEGPSILRIQQVVRGDSAAYFCASSPDSGRPYEQYFGPGTRLTVT.

The rearrangement uses TRBV5-1 and TRBJ2-7; D is possibly TRBD1 or TRBD2 (6 bases each). The germline V gene encodes CDR1 SGHRS and CDR2 YFSETQ. This CDR3 is 15 amino acids long. V lost 1 base and J 2 bases, leaving 13 bases between the germline ends. In DNA form, the CDR3 reads TGCGCCAGCAGCTTGTATTCCGGGGGCGCCTACGAGCAGTACTTC. Protein product: CASSLYSGGAYEQYF.

For this clone: This same CDR3 is encoded by further DNA sequences in the sample. V usage is TRBV19 and J usage is TRBJ2-7; maybe TRBD1 (6 bases). The V gene lost 5 bases and the J gene lost 3 bases, with 8 bases spanning the gap. The CDR3 totals 12 residues. The germline V gene has CDR1 LNHDA and CDR2 SQIVND (reference sequence). The CDR3: CASSQQGYEQYF. The CDR3 DNA sequence: TGTGCCAGTAGTCAACAGGGCTACGAGCAGTACTTC.

This clone was found a few times. This chain joins TRBV7-9 and TRBJ1-5; D gene uncertain. CDR1 is SEHNR, CDR2 FQNEAQ, per germline (reference sequence). With 2 bases removed from V and 13 bases from J, the gap between germline ends came to 9 bases. The CDR3 sequence is 11 residues long. The CDR3 DNA reads TGTGCCAGCAGCTTAACGGGTCCACAGCATTTT. Its protein product is CASSLTGPQHF.

The gene calls are TRBV18 and TRBJ2-3, with D perhaps matching TRBD1 or TRBD2 (5 bases each). This CDR3 contains 16 residues. Germline lookup yields CDR1 KGHSH and CDR2 LQKENI. Trimming left V 4 bases short and J 4 bases short, with 18 bases between. The CDR3 spells CASSRGAQASADTQYF. The CDR3 DNA reads TGTGCCAGCTCACGAGGGGCTCAGGCAAGCGCAGATACGCAGTATTTT.

This clone was counted at least ten times. The chain couples TRBV7-2 to TRBJ2-3; a weak D match, TRBD2 (6 bases). CDR3 length equals 15 residues. CDR1 SGHTA and CDR2 FQGNSA come from the germline V gene. Trimming stripped 2 bases from V and 1 base from J, with 10 bases between. Written as DNA, the CDR3 is TGTGCCAGCAGCTTAATGTCTAGCGGCACAGATACGCAGTATTTT. Protein: CASSLMSSGTDTQYF. Looking up the rest from reference TRBV7-2 and TRBJ2-3 gives the full variable domain: GAGVSQSPSNKVTEKGKDVELRCDPISGHTALYWYRQSLGQGLEFLIYFQGNSAPDKSGLPSDRFSAERTGGSVSTLTIQRTQQEDSAVYLCASSLMSSGTDTQYFGPGTRLTVL.

This clone showed up just a few times. The chain employs TRBV7-9 and TRBJ2-3; D unresolved. With 8 bases removed from V and 1 base from J, the gap between germline ends came to 10 bases. CDR1 is SEHNR, CDR2 FQNEAQ, per germline (reference sequence). The CDR3 covers 13 residues. The CDR3 sequence: CASALRGTDTQYF. In nucleotides, the CDR3 is TGTGCCAGCGCCCTGCGTGGCACAGATACGCAGTATTTT.

The genes are TRBV5-1 and TRBJ2-5, with 13 bases lining up with TRBD2. The trim removed 4 bases at V and 7 bases at J, leaving 10 bases unmatched. The CDR3 totals 16 residues. From germline, CDR1 is SGHRS and CDR2 YFSETQ. CDR3 amino acids: CASSLGTSGARLTQYF. CDR3 DNA sequence: TGCGCCAGCAGCCTCGGGACTAGCGGGGCCCGCTTGACCCAGTACTTC.

This sequence joins TRBV28 and TRBJ1-1, with a possible D match to TRBD1 (5 bases). Deletions cut 6 bases from V and 4 bases from J, with 27 bases between. Germline V gene lookup returns CDR1 MDHEN and CDR2 SYDVKM. The CDR3 sequence is 18 residues long. DNA for the CDR3: TGTGCCAGCAGGGTAGCGGGGGGAGGATCGAAATTCGTCACTGAAGCTTTCTTT. Encoded protein: CASRVAGGGSKFVTEAFF. The whole variable domain, remainder taken from reference TRBV28 and TRBJ1-1, is DVKVTQSSRYLVKRTGEKVFLECVQDMDHENMFWYRQDPGLGLRLIYFSYDVKMKEKGDIPEGYSVSREKKERFSLILESASTNQTSMYLCASRVAGGGSKFVTEAFFGQGTRLTVV.

On this clone: A much more abundant neighbour one base away suggests this may be a read error. Other nucleotide sequences in the sample specify the same CDR3. V and J are TRBV19 and TRBJ2-1; 9 bases line up with TRBD2. CDR1 is LNHDA and CDR2 is SQIVND in the germline V gene (reference sequence). This CDR3 is built from 14 residues. V lost 3 bases and J lost 9; bases outside the gene matches: 6. CDR3 sequence reads: CASSIGGRAGEQFF. DNA of the CDR3: TGTGCCAGTAGTATCGGCGGGAGGGCGGGTGAGCAGTTCTTC.

This rearrangement joins TRBV28 to TRBJ2-5; D may be TRBD2 (5 bases). The germline V and J ends were trimmed by 6 bases and 5 bases, with 19 bases remaining between them. Germline values: CDR1 MDHEN, CDR2 SYDVKM. The length of the CDR3 is 15 residues. CDR3 nucleotides: TGTGCCAGCAGAGTTTCCAGGAGGCGGATGGAGACCCAGTACTTC. It codes for CASRVSRRRMETQYF.

This clone appeared once. This chain uses TRBV7-8 with TRBJ1-1, with D unclear. CDR1 and CDR2 from the germline V gene are SGHVS and FQNEAQ. V dropped 5 bases and J dropped 3 bases, with 10 bases sitting between them. This CDR3 has 13 amino acids. Here the CDR3 DNA reads TGTGCCAGCAGCCCGCGGTTATACACTGAAGCTTTCTTT. It translates to CASSPRLYTEAFF.

The chain links TRBV6-8 to TRBJ2-7; 7 bases match TRBD2. The V gene's germline CDR1 is MNHGY and CDR2 SAAAGT. The CDR3 consists of 17 residues. V trimming: 6 bases; J trimming: 3 bases; junction bases outside the gene matches: 17. The DNA for the CDR3 is TGTGCCAGCAGAGGACAAGGGAGGGAAGAGGTCCACTACGAGCAGTACTTC. It yields the protein CASRGQGREEVHYEQYF.

The V and J genes are TRBV11-3 and TRBJ2-1; D may be TRBD2 (6 bases). This CDR3 has 18 amino acids. The V end was cut by 5 bases, the J end by 4 bases, with 24 bases between. CDR1 and CDR2 (germline): SGHNT, YENEEA. The CDR3 loop reads CASSRNSGTTGGYNEQFF. CDR3 nucleotide sequence: TGTGCCAGCAGCAGAAACTCCGGGACCACCGGGGGTTACAATGAGCAGTTCTTC.

The count of this clone is one. The J gene is TRBJ2-3, the V gene TRBV9, with 11 bases lining up with TRBD2. After removal of 2 bases from V and 4 bases from J, the junction contained 3 bases not matched to a gene. The CDR3 has 15 amino acids. The V gene's germline CDR1 is SGDLS and CDR2 YYNGEE. In DNA form, the CDR3 reads TGTGCCAGCAGCGTGACTAGCGGGATTTCAGATACGCAGTATTTT. Amino acids: CASSVTSGISDTQYF.

This rearrangement joins TRBV7-9 to TRBJ2-1; 7 nucleotides match TRBD2. The CDR3 is 13 amino acids. After removal of 11 bases from V and 8 bases from J, the junction contained 12 bases not matched to a gene. CDR1 SEHNR and CDR2 FQNEAQ come from the germline V gene (reference sequence). The CDR3 reads CALSLGGPYEQFF. As DNA, the CDR3 is TGTGCCCTTTCCCTGGGAGGGCCGTATGAGCAGTTCTTC.

The rearrangement joins TRBV28 to TRBJ2-7; no firm D call. The V end lost 4 bases, the J end lost 4 bases, and 5 bases lay between the germline ends. Germline CDR1 is MDHEN and CDR2 is SYDVKM. CDR3 length: 11 amino acids. The DNA for the CDR3 is TGTGCCAGCAGTTACCAGTACGAGCAGTACTTC. It specifies CASSYQYEQYF.

This clone was observed a handful of times. The chain links TRBV18 to TRBJ1-3, with a possible D match to TRBD1 (5 bases). Germline assignment: CDR1 KGHSH and CDR2 LQKENI. The CDR3 runs 18 residues. Trimming pared 6 bases from V and 1 base from J, leaving 22 bases between. The CDR3 nucleotides read TGTGCCAGCTCCCCCACCATCTCTAGGGGTGCGTCTGGAAACACCATATATTTT. Amino acid sequence: CASSPTISRGASGNTIYF. Filled out from reference TRBV18 and TRBJ1-3, the complete variable domain reads NAGVMQNPRHLVRRRGQEARLRCSPMKGHSHVYWYRQLPEEGLKFMVYLQKENIIDESGMPKERFSAEFPKEGPSILRIQQVVRGDSAAYFCASSPTISRGASGNTIYFGEGSWLTVV.

The rearrangement joins TRBV14 to TRBJ2-3; no clear D. Germline V gene lookup returns CDR1 SGHDN and CDR2 FVKESK. There are 13 residues in the CDR3. Trimming shortened V by 1 base and J by 4 bases, and 6 bases separated the two germline ends. In DNA form, the CDR3 reads TGTGCCAGCAGCCAAGTCGATGCAGATACGCAGTATTTT. It yields the protein CASSQVDADTQYF. The full variable domain, its missing parts supplied by reference TRBV14 and TRBJ2-3, is EAGVTQFPSHSVIEKGQTVTLRCDPISGHDNLYWYRRVMGKEIKFLLHFVKESKQDESGMPNNRFLAERTGGTYSTLKVQPAELEDSGVYFCASSQVDADTQYFGPGTRLTVL.

The chain is built from TRBV4-3 and TRBJ1-1; D remains ambiguous. In germline, CDR1 is LGHNA, CDR2 YSLEER. V was shortened by 0 bases and J by 5 bases, with 10 bases between the two germline ends. The CDR3 extends over 14 amino acids. CDR3 bases: TGCGCCAGCAGCCAAGAGTTACGGCTTACTGAAGCTTTCTTT. It codes for CASSQELRLTEAFF.

This chain uses TRBV7-9 with TRBJ2-7; TRBD2 aligns across 14 bases. The CDR3 consists of 18 residues. Per the germline V gene, CDR1 is SEHNR and CDR2 is FQNEAQ (reference sequence). Trimming at V came to 1 base and at J to 1 base, leaving 6 bases not matched to a gene. In nucleotides, the CDR3 is TGTGCCAGCAGCTTAGGGGGGACTAGCGGGAGTGTTTCCTACGAGCAGTACTTC. It yields the protein CASSLGGTSGSVSYEQYF.

This chain joins TRBV4-1 and TRBJ1-4, with unresolved D. Looked up from germline, CDR1 is MGHRA and CDR2 is YSYEKL. Trimming shortened V by 0 bases and J by 10 bases, and 9 bases separated the two germline ends. The CDR3 length is 13 residues. The CDR3 here is CASSQDGSRKLFF. The CDR3 DNA sequence: TGCGCCAGCAGCCAAGATGGATCGAGAAAACTGTTTTTT.

The rearrangement joins TRBV28 to TRBJ2-7, with D tentatively TRBD1 or TRBD2 (5 bases each). CDR1 and CDR2 from the germline V gene are MDHEN and SYDVKM. V lost 7 bases and J lost 4, with 14 bases in between. This CDR3 has 13 residues. The CDR3 DNA follows: TGTGCCAGCAACCTACTGGGGGTTTACGAGCAGTACTTC. Translated, it gives CASNLLGVYEQYF.

Points on this clone: This CDR3 is also generated by other DNA sequences in the sample. This sequence joins TRBV18 and TRBJ1-4, with D unclear. CDR1 KGHSH and CDR2 LQKENI come from the germline V gene. V was clipped by 6 bases and J by 0 bases, with 8 bases between them. The CDR3 extends over 14 amino acids. CDR3 region: CASSRGATNEKLFF. The CDR3 DNA reads as TGTGCCAGCTCCCGCGGGGCAACTAATGAAAAACTGTTTTTT.

The chain uses TRBV18 and TRBJ2-5; D remains ambiguous. This CDR3 is built from 15 residues. V lost 0 bases, J lost 5 bases, and 13 bases lay in between. The germline gives CDR1 KGHSH, CDR2 LQKENI. This CDR3 reads CASSPPMSKSETQYF. As DNA, the CDR3 is TGTGCCAGCTCACCACCGATGAGTAAGTCGGAGACCCAGTACTTC.